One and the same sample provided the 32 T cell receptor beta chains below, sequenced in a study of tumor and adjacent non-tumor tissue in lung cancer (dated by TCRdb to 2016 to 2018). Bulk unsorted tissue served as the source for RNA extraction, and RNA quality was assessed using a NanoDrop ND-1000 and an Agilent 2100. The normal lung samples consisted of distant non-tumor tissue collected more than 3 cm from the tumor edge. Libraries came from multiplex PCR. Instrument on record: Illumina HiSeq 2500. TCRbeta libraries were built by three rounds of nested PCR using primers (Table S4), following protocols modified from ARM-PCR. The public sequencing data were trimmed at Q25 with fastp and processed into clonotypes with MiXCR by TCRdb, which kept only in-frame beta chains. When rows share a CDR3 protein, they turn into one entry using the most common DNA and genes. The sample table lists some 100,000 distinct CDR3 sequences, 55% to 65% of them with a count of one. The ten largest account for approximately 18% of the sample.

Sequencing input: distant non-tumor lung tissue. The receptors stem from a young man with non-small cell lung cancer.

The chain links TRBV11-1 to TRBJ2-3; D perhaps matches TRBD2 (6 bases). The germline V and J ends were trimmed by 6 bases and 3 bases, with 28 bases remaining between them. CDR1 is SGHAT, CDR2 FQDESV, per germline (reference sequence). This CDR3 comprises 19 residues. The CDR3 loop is CASSAALGLSGVGTDTQYF. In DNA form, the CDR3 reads TGTGCCAGCAGTGCAGCCTTGGGACTTTCGGGTGTTGGGACAGATACGCAGTATTTT.

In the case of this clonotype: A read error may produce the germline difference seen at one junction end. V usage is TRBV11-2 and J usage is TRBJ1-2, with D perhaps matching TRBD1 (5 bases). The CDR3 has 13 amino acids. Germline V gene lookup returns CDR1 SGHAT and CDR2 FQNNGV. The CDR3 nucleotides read TGTGTCAGCAGCGCGGGGATAGGGGATGGTTACACCTTC. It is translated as CVSSAGIGDGYTF.

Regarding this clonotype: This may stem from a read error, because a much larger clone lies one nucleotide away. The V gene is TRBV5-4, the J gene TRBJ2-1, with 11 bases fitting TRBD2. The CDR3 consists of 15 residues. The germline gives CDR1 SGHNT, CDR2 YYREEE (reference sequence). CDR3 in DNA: TGTGCCAGCAGAGCCGGGACTAGCGGTATCAATGAGGAGTTCTTC. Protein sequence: CASRAGTSGINEEFF.

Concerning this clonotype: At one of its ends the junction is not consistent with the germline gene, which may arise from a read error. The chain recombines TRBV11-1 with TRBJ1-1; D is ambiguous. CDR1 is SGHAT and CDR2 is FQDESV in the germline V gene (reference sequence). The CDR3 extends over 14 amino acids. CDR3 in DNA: TGTGCCAGCAGCTGGACTACTGTGAACACTGAAGCTATCTTT. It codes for CASSWTTVNTEAIF.

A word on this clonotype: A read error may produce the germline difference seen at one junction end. The CDR3 nucleotides are TGCAGTGCTTCCCAGGAGGGCCACTACGCGGATACCCAGTATTTT. Translated, it gives CSASQEGHYADTQYF. The rearrangement joins TRBV20-1 to TRBJ2-3, with D possibly matching TRBD2 (6 bases). The CDR3 runs 15 residues. CDR1 and CDR2 (germline): DFQATT, SNEGSKA (reference sequence).

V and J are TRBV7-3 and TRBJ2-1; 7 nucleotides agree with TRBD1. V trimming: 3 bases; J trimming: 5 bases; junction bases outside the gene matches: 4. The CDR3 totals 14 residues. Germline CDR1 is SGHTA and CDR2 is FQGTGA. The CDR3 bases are TGTGCCAGCAGCTTCACTACAGGGGACAATGAGCAGTTCTTC. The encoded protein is CASSFTTGDNEQFF.

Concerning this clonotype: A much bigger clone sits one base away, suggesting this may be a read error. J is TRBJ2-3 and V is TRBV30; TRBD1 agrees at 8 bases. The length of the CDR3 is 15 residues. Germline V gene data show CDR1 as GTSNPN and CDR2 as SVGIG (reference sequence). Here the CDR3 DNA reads TGTGCCTGGAGTGTGACAGGGGCAGGCACAGATAGGCAGTATTTT. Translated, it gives CAWSVTGAGTDRQYF.

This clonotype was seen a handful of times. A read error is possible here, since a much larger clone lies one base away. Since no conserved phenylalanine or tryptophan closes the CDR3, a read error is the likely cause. As DNA, the CDR3 is TGCAGTGCTAGAAGGCCAGGGGGCCAAGAGACCCAGTACTCC. Protein sequence: CSARRPGGQETQYS. The chain is built from TRBV20-1 and TRBJ2-5, with TRBD1 matching 7 bases. V gave up 2 bases and J gave up 1 base; unmatched junction bases: 4. CDR1 and CDR2 from the germline V gene are DFQATT and SNEGSKA (reference sequence). CDR3 length equals 14 residues.

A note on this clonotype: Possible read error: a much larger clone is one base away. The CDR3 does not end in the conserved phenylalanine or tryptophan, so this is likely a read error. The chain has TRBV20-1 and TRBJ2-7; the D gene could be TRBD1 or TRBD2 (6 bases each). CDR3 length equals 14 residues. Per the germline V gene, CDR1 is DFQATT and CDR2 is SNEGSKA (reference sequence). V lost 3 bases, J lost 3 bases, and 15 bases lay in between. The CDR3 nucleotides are TGCAGTGCTAGGATCGGGGGCGCCTACTACGAGCAGTACTCC. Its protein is CSARIGGAYYEQYS.

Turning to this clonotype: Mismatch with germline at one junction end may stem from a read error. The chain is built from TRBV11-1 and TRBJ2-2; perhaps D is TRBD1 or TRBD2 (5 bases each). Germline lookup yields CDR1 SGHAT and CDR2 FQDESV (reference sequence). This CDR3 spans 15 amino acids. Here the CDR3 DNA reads TGTGCCAGCAGCCAGAAGGGCAGGGAGACCGGGGAGCTGATTTTT. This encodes CASSQKGRETGELIF.

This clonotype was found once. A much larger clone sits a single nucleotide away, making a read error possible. The CDR3 reads CASSDRAGTWELFF. For the CDR3, the DNA is TGTGCCAGCAGTGACAGGGCCGGCACCTGGGAGCTGTTTTTT. The chain couples TRBV12-3 or TRBV12-4 to TRBJ2-2; TRBD1 matches 7 bases. The length of the CDR3 is 14 residues.

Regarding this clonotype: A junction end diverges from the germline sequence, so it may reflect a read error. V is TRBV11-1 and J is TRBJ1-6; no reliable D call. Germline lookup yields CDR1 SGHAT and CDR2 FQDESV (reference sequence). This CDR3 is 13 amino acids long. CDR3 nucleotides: TGTGCCAGCAGCCAGGATATTAATTCACCCCTCCGCTTC. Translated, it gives CASSQDINSPLRF.

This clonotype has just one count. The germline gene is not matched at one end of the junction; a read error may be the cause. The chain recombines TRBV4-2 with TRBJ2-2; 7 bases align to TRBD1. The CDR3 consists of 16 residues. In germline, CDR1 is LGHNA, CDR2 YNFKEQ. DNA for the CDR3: TGTGCCAGGAGCCAGCACAGGGGACGGAACACCGGGGAGCTGTTTTTT. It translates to CARSQHRGRNTGELFF.

CDR3 sequence (DNA): TGCAGCGTCCAGGGAGACGTTAATGAAAAACTGTTTTTT. This sequence encodes CSVQGDVNEKLFF. The V gene is TRBV29-1, the J gene TRBJ1-4, with D tentatively TRBD1 (5 bases). The V and J ends lost 6 bases and 4 bases respectively, with 12 bases between them. This CDR3 spans 13 amino acids. Looked up from germline, CDR1 is SQVTM and CDR2 is ANQGSEA.

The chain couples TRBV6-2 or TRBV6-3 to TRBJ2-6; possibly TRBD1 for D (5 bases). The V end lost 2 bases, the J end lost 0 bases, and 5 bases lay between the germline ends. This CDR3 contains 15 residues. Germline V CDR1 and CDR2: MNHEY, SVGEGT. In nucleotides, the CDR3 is TGTGCCAGCAGTTACGACAGCTCTGGGGCCAACGTCCTGACTTTC. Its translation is CASSYDSSGANVLTF.

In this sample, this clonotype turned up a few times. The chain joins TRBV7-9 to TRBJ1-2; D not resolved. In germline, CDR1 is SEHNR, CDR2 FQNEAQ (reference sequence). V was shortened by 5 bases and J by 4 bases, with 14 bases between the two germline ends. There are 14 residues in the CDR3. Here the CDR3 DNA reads TGTGCCAGCAGCCCCGCCGGGCCGGGCTATGGCTACACCTTC. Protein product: CASSPAGPGYGYTF.

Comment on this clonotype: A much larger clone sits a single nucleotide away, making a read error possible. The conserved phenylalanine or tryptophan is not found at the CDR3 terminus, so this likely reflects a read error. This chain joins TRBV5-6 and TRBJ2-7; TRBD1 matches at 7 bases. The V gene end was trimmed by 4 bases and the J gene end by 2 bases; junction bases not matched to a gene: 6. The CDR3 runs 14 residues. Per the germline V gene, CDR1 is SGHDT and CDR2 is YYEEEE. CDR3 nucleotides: TGTGCCAGCAGCGCCCGGGACAGTACCTACGAGCAGTACTCC. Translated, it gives CASSARDSTYEQYS.

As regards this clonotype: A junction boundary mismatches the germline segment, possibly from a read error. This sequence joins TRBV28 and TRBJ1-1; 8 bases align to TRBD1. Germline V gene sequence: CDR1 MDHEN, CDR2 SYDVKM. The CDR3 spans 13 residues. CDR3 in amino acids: CAGSGSETGVAFF. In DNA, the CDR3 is TGTGCCGGCAGTGGGTCCGAGACAGGGGTCGCTTTCTTT.

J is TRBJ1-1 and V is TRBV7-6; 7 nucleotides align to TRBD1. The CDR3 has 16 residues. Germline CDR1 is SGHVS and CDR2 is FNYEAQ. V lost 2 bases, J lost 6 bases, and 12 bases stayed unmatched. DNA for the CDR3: TGTGCCAGCAGCTTAAACCCGCACAGGGGAATCGCTGAAGCTTTCTTT. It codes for CASSLNPHRGIAEAFF.

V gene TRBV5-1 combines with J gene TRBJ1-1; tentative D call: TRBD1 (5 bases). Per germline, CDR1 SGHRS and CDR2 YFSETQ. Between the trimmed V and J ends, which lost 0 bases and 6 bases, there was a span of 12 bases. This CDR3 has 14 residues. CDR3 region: CASSLAIRASEAFF. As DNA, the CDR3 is TGCGCCAGCAGCTTGGCTATCAGGGCGTCTGAAGCTTTCTTT.

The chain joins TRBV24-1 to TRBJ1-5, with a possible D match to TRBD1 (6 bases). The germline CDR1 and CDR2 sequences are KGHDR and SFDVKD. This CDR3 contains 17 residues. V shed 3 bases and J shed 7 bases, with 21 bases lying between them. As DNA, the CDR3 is TGTGCCACCAGTGATCCTCGGGCACAGGGAGAGAGACAGCCCCAGCATTTT. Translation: CATSDPRAQGERQPQHF.

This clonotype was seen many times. CDR3 in amino acids: CATIRAGGYNEQFF. The CDR3 region has the DNA TGTGCCACGATTAGAGCGGGGGGGTACAATGAGCAGTTCTTC. The chain employs TRBV6-2 or TRBV6-3 and TRBJ2-1, with 10 bases matching TRBD2. The CDR3 totals 14 residues. The germline gives CDR1 MNHEY, CDR2 SVGEGT. V dropped 10 bases and J dropped 4; count of bases not matched to a gene: 7.

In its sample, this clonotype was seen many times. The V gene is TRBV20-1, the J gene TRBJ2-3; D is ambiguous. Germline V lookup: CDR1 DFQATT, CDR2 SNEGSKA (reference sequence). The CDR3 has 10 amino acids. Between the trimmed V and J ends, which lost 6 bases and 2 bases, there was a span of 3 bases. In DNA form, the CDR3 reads TGCAGTGCCGCCACAGATACGCAGTATTTT. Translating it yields CSAATDTQYF.

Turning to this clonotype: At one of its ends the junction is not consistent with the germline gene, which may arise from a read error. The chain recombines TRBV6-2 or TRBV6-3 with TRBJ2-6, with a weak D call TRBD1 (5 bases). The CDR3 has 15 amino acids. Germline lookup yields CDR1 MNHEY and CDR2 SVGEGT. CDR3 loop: CASSYSGSGTNVLTF. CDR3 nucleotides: TGTGCTAGCAGTTACTCAGGGTCTGGGACCAACGTCCTGACTTTC.

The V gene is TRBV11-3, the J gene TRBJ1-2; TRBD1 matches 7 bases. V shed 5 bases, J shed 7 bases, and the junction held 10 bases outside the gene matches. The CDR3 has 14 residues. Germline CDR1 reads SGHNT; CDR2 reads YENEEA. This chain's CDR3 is CASSAGQTNSGYTF. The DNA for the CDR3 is TGTGCCAGCAGCGCGGGACAGACGAATTCTGGCTACACCTTC. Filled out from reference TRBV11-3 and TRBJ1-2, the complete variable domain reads EAGVVQSPRYKIIEKKQPVAFWCNPISGHNTLYWYLQNLGQGPELLIRYENEEAVDDSQLPKDRFSAERLKGVDSTLKIQPAELGDSAVYLCASSAGQTNSGYTFGSGTRLTVV.

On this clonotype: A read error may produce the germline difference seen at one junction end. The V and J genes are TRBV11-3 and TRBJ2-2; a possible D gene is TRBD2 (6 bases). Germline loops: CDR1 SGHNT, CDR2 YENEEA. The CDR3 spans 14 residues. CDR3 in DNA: TGTGCCAGCAGTTTGGAGGGGTACACCGGGGAGTTGTTTTTT. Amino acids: CASSLEGYTGELFF.

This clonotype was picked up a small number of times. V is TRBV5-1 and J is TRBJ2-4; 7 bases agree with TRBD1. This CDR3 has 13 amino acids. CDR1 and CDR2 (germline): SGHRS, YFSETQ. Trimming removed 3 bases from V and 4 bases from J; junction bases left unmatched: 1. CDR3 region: CASSSGQKNIQYF. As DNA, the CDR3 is TGCGCCAGCAGCTCGGGACAGAAAAACATTCAGTACTTC.

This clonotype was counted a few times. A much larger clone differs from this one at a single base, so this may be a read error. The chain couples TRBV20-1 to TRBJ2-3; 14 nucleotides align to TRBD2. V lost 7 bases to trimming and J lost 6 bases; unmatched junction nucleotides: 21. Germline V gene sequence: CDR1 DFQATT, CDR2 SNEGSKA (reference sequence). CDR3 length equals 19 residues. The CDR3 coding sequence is TGCAGTGTTAGTCACCCCTTTCGACTAGCGGGGGGGCCAAAGGATACGCAGTATTTT. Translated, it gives CSVSHPFRLAGGPKDTQYF.

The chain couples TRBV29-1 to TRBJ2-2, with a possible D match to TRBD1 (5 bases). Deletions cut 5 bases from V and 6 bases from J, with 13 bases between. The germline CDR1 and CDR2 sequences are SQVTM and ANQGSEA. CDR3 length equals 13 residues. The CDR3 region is CSVKYGRAGELFF. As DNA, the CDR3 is TGCAGCGTTAAATATGGCAGGGCCGGGGAGCTGTTTTTT.

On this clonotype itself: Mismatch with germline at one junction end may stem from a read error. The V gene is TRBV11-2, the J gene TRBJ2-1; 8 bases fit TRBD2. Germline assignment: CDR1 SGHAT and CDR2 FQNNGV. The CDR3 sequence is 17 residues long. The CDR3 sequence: CVSSPRGSGIRYIEQFF. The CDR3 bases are TGTGTCAGCAGCCCTCGAGGTAGCGGGATAAGGTACATTGAGCAGTTCTTC.

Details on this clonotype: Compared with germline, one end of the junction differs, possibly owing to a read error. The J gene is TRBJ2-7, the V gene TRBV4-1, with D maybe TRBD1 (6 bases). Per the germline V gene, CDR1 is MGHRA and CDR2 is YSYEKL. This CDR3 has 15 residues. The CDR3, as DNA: TGCGCCAACAGCCAAGACCCAGGGACATCCTACGAGCAGTATTTC. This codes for CANSQDPGTSYEQYF.

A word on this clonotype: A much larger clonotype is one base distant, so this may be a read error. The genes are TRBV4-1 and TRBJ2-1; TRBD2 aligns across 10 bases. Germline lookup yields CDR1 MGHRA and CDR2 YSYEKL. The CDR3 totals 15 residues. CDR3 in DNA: TGCGCCAGAAGCCAAGTAGCGGGGGGTTACAATGAGCAGTTCTTC. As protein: CARSQVAGGYNEQFF.